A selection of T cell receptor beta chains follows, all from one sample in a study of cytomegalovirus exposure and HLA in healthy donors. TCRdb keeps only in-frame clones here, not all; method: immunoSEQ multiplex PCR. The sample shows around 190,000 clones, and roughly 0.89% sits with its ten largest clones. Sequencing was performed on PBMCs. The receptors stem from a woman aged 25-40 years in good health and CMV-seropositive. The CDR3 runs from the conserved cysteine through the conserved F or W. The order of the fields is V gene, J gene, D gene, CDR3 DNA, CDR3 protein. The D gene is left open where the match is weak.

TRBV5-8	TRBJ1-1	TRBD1	TGTGCCAGCAGTAGACAGGGGGCGGACACTGAAGCTTTCTTT	CASSRQGADTEAFF
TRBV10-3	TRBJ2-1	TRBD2	TGTGCCATCATGGCGGGAGATCTCGATGAGCAGTTCTTC	CAIMAGDLDEQFF
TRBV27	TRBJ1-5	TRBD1	TGTGCCAGCAGTTCGGGACAGGGATACAATCAGCCCCAGCATTTT	CASSSGQGYNQPQHF
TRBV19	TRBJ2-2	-	TGTGCCAGCTGTCGGGAGTCGGTCGGGGAGCTGTTTTTT	CASCRESVGELFF
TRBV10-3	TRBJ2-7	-	TGTGCCACCGGGTCTAGCGAAATCTACGAGCAGTACTTC	CATGSSEIYEQYF
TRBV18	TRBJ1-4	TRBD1	TGTGCCAGCTCACCACCAAGCGGCGGGACAGGGGATGAAAAACTGTTTTTT	CASSPPSGGTGDEKLFF
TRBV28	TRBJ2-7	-	TGTGCCAGCAGACTTGGTGGGGCCTACGAGCAGTACTTC	CASRLGGAYEQYF
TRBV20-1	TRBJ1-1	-	TGCAGCAATGGAGGGAACACTGAAGCTTTCTTT	CSNGGNTEAFF
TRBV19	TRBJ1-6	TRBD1	TGTGCCAGTAGTATAGACAGGGGGTCGGCCCTCCACTTT	CASSIDRGSALHF
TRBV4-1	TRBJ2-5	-	TGCGCCAGCAGCCAAGGCCCGGAGGGGAGGAGGGAGACCCAGTACTTC	CASSQGPEGRRETQYF
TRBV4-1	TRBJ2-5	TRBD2	TGCGCCAGCAGCCCCACTAGCGGGGGAGAGACCCAGTACTTC	CASSPTSGGETQYF
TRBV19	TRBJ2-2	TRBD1	TGTGCCAGTACCCCGGACAGGGTAAACACCGGGGAGCTGTTTTTT	CASTPDRVNTGELFF
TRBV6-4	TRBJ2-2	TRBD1	TGTGCCAGCAGTGAACAGGGGTCCGCGAACACCGGGGAGCTGTTTTTT	CASSEQGSANTGELFF
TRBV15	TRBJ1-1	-	TGTGCCACCAGCAGAGTCCCAGCCAGGGCTTATGAAGCTTTCTTT	CATSRVPARAYEAFF
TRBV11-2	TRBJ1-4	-	TGTGCCAGCAGCTTAGTCAGAGAAAAACTGTTTTTT	CASSLVREKLFF
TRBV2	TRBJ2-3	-	TGTGCCAGCAGCGTCCGGGACAACACAGATACGCAGTATTTT	CASSVRDNTDTQYF
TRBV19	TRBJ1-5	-	TGTGCCAGTACCCAACACAGGGTCGACAATCAGCCCCAGCATTTT	CASTQHRVDNQPQHF
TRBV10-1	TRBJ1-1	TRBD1	TGCGCCAGCAGGGCTGGACAGGGGACTGAAGCTTTCTTT	CASRAGQGTEAFF
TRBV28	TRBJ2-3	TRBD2	TGTGCCAGCAGCCCGGTAAGAGCGGGAGAAGGCACAGATACGCAGTATTTT	CASSPVRAGEGTDTQYF
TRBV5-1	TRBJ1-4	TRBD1	TGCGCCAGCAGCTCCGGGACAGGGGTCTTAACTAATGAAAAACTGTTTTTT	CASSSGTGVLTNEKLFF
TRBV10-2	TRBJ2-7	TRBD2	TGCGCCAGCAATCCGGGGGGCTACGAGCAGTACTTC	CASNPGGYEQYF
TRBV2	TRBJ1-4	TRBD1	TGTGCCAGCAGTGGTTCAGGGGGTAATGAAAAACTGTTTTTT	CASSGSGGNEKLFF
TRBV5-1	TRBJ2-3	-	TGCGCCAGCAGCGTGGAAAGGGGGGGCGCAGGCACAGATACGCAGTATTTT	CASSVERGGAGTDTQYF